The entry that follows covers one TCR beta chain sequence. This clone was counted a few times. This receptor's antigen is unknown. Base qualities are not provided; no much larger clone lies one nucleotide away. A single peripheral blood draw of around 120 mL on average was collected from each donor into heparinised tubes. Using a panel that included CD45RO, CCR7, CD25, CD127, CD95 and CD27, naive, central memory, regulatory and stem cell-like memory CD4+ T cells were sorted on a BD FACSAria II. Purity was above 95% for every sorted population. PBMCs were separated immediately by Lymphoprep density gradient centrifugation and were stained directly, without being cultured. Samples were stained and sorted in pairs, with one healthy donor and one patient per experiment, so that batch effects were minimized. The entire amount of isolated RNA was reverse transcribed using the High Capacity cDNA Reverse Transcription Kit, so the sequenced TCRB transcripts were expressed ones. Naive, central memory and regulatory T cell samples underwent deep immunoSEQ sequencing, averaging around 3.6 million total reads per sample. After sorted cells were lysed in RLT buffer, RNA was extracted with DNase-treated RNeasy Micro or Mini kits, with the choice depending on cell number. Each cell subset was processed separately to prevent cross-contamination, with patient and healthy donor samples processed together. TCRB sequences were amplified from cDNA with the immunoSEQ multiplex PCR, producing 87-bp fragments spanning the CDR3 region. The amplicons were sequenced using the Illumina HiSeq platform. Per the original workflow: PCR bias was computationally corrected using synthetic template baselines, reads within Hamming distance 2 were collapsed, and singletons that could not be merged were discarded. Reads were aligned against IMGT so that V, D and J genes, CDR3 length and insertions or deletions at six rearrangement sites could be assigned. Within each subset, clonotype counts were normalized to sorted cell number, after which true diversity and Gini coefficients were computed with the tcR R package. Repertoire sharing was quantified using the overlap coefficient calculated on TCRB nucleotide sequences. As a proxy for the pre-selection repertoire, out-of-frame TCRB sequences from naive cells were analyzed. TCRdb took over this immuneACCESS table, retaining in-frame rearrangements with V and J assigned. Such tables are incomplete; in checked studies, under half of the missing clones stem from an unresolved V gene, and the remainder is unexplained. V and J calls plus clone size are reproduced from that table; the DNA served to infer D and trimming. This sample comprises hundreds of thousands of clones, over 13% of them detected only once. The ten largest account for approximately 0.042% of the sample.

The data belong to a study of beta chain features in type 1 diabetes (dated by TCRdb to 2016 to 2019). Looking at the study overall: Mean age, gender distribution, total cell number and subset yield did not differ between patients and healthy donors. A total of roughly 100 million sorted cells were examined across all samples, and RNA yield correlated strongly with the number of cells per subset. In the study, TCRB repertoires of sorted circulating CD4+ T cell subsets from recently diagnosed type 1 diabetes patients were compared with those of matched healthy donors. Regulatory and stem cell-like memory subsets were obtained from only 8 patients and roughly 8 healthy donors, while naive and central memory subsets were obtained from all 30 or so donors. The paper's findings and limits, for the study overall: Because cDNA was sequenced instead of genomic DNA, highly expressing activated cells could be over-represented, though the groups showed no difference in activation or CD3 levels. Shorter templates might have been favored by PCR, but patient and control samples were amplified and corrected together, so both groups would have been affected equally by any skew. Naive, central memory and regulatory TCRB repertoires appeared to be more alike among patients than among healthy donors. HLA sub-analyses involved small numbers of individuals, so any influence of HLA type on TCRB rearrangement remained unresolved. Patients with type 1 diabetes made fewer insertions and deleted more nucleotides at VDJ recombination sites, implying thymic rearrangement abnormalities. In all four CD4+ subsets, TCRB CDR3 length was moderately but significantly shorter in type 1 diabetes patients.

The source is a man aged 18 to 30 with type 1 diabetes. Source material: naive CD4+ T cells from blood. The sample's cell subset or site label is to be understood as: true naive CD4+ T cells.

The CDR3 sequence is CASSRLLYSGANVLTF. The DNA sequence is as follows: TGCGCCAGCAGCCGTTTGCTGTACTCTGGGGCCAACGTCCTGACTTTC. Here the chain combines TRBV4-1 and TRBJ2-6; no confident D gene assignment can be made. The germline V gene specifies MGHRA as CDR1 and YSYEKL as CDR2. V loses 4 bases of germline sequence and J loses 0 bases, and the interval between the two ends is 10 bases. The CDR3 starts with the cysteine, ends with the phenylalanine, and has 16 residues. CDR3 DNA only is kept here, 48 bases in frame from base 1.